This T cell receptor beta chain derives from a study of siplizumab effects on memory and regulatory T cells. Study-wide results and caveats: Alloreactive sequences tracing back to unstimulated CD4+ memory cells fell significantly with siplizumab. Researchers could map only a minor fraction of alloreactive clones to unstimulated subsets.

Assay used: immunoSEQ multiplex PCR; TCRdb lists only in-frame clones, some missing. Of tens of thousands of clones detected, roughly 90% appear once; the ten largest clones hold about 1.4%. The CDR3 sequence is 13 residues long. Looked up from germline, CDR1 is LNHDA and CDR2 is SQIVND (reference sequence). Trimming took 5 bases from V and 3 from J, leaving 11 bases between them. Worth noting for this clone: As yet, its antigen is unknown.

The rearrangement uses TRBV19 and TRBJ2-7, with a tentative D call TRBD2 (5 bases). The TCR sequence derives from a human donor in good health. Sample: Tregs sorted from blood. CDR3 DNA sequence: TGTGCCAGTAGTCCCCCGGGAAACTACGAGCAGTACTTC. This translates into CASSPPGNYEQYF.